These 21 T cell receptor beta chains share one sample of origin, sequenced in a study of blood T cell repertoires in COVID-19. The method was immunoSEQ multiplex PCR; TCRdb's version includes in-frame clones alone and lacks a portion of them. The sample has 55,000 to 90,000 clones, approximately 90% seen once. Sequenced sample: peripheral blood. The receptors were sampled from a human donor in a cohort sampled during active COVID-19.

The J gene is TRBJ2-7, the V gene TRBV5-6; the D gene is possibly TRBD1 (7 bases). Germline assignment: CDR1 SGHDT and CDR2 YYEEEE. This CDR3 comprises 10 residues. Trimming left V 6 bases short and J 7 bases short, with 8 bases between. The CDR3 sequence is CASTGGEQYV. The CDR3 DNA sequence: TGTGCCAGCACAGGGGGGGAGCAGTACGTC.

The chain couples TRBV18 to TRBJ2-7, with 8 bases aligning to TRBD1. CDR1 is KGHSH and CDR2 is LQKENI in the germline V gene. Trimming took 2 bases from V and 0 from J; bases not matched to a gene: 3. There are 15 residues in the CDR3. Written as DNA, the CDR3 is TGTGCCAGCTCACCAAAAACAGGGGGCTCCTACGAGCAGTACTTC. It specifies CASSPKTGGSYEQYF.

This chain links TRBV5-1 with TRBJ1-1; 10 bases map to TRBD1. The CDR3 is 14 residues long. The trim removed 4 bases at V and 5 bases at J, leaving 5 bases unmatched. Per the germline V gene, CDR1 is SGHRS and CDR2 is YFSETQ. CDR3 bases: TGCGCCAGCAGCCCTGGACAGGGGGGAACTGAAGCTTTCTTT. Residues: CASSPGQGGTEAFF.

The J gene is TRBJ2-1, the V gene TRBV28, with D possibly being TRBD2 (5 bases). The CDR3 extends over 14 amino acids. Per the germline V gene, CDR1 is MDHEN and CDR2 is SYDVKM. V was trimmed by 6 bases and J by 4 bases, leaving 13 bases between them. The CDR3 sequence: CASSFGLAYNEQFF. CDR3 nucleotides: TGTGCCAGCAGCTTTGGGCTAGCTTACAATGAGCAGTTCTTC.

The CDR3 DNA reads TGTGCCAGCAGTCTAGGGACAGTCTTAGAAGCTTTCTTT. This sequence encodes CASSLGTVLEAFF. This chain connects TRBV28 to TRBJ1-1; TRBD1 matches 7 bases. This CDR3 has 13 residues. CDR1 and CDR2 (germline): MDHEN, SYDVKM. V shed 5 bases and J 8 bases; nucleotides not matched to a gene: 8.

The chain combines TRBV6-5 with TRBJ1-1; D possibly corresponds to TRBD1 (6 bases). Germline lookup yields CDR1 MNHEY and CDR2 SVGAGI. The length of the CDR3 is 14 residues. V shed 4 bases and J shed 3 bases, with 12 bases lying between them. CDR3 nucleotide sequence: TGTGCCAGCAGTTTGGCAGGGGTGGACACTGAAGCTTTCTTT. Translated: CASSLAGVDTEAFF.

This chain uses TRBV5-1 with TRBJ1-1, with D tentatively TRBD1 (5 bases). Germline CDR1 SGHRS, CDR2 YFSETQ. V lost 4 bases to trimming and J lost 7 bases, with 17 bases between them. The CDR3 spans 14 residues. CDR3 bases: TGCGCCAGCAGCCTGGGACGACAAAGGGGTGAAGCTTTCTTT. Translation gives CASSLGRQRGEAFF. The variable domain in full, completed from reference TRBV5-1 and TRBJ1-1, reads KAGVTQTPRYLIKTRGQQVTLSCSPISGHRSVSWYQQTPGQGLQFLFEYFSETQRNKGNFPGRFSGRQFSNSRSEMNVSTLELGDSALYLCASSLGRQRGEAFFGQGTRLTVV.

This chain joins TRBV6-5 and TRBJ2-1; TRBD2 matches at 9 bases. CDR3 length: 15 residues. V shed 5 bases and J 8 bases; nucleotides not matched to a gene: 10. Germline values: CDR1 MNHEY, CDR2 SVGAGI. The CDR3 protein is CASSRLADQGYEQFF. The CDR3 DNA follows: TGTGCCAGCAGTCGACTAGCGGACCAAGGCTATGAGCAGTTCTTC.

The chain joins TRBV25-1 to TRBJ1-2, with D maybe TRBD1 (5 bases). This CDR3 is 14 amino acids long. V lost 3 bases to trimming and J lost 4 bases, with 12 bases between them. CDR1 and CDR2 from the germline V gene are MGHDK and SYGVNS. CDR3 in DNA: TGTGCCAGCAGTGACCGCGGGGCAGTCTATGGCTACACCTTC. This translates into CASSDRGAVYGYTF.

V and J are TRBV4-2 and TRBJ2-2; D unresolved. Germline assignment: CDR1 LGHNA and CDR2 YNFKEQ. V dropped 1 base and J dropped 4 bases, with 10 bases sitting between them. The CDR3 has 15 amino acids. Here the CDR3 DNA reads TGTGCCAGCAGCCAAGTCGGTTTCCCCACCGGGGAGCTGTTTTTT. As protein: CASSQVGFPTGELFF.

The chain carries TRBV5-1 and TRBJ1-1; D gene ambiguous. V lost 0 bases and J lost 5, with 17 bases in between. Germline CDR1 reads SGHRS; CDR2 reads YFSETQ. This CDR3 is 16 amino acids long. The chain's CDR3 is CASSLVPGAGGTEAFF. CDR3 sequence (DNA): TGCGCCAGCAGCTTGGTTCCGGGCGCAGGAGGGACTGAAGCTTTCTTT. Together with reference TRBV5-1 and TRBJ1-1, the CDR3 gives the full variable domain: KAGVTQTPRYLIKTRGQQVTLSCSPISGHRSVSWYQQTPGQGLQFLFEYFSETQRNKGNFPGRFSGRQFSNSRSEMNVSTLELGDSALYLCASSLVPGAGGTEAFFGQGTRLTVV.

The V and J genes are TRBV2 and TRBJ2-5; 10 bases match TRBD2. The V gene's germline CDR1 is SNHLY and CDR2 FYNNEI. The CDR3 consists of 15 residues. V lost 6 bases and J lost 7; bases outside the gene matches: 11. CDR3 protein: CASRVGLAAKRTQYF. The CDR3 DNA is TGTGCCAGCAGGGTAGGACTAGCGGCCAAGAGGACCCAGTACTTC.

CDR3 region: CASSVDRERTGELFF. CDR3 nucleotide sequence: TGTGCCAGTAGTGTCGACAGGGAACGCACCGGGGAGCTGTTTTTT. The rearrangement links TRBV19 to TRBJ2-2; TRBD1 agrees at 7 bases. Germline assignment: CDR1 LNHDA and CDR2 SQIVND (reference sequence). Trimming cost V 5 bases and J 4 bases; bases outside gene matches: 7. The CDR3 is 15 amino acids.

The V gene is TRBV20-1, the J gene TRBJ1-1; weak D call: TRBD1 (6 bases). The CDR3 runs to 11 residues. Germline-derived CDR1 and CDR2 are DFQATT and SNEGSKA (reference sequence). In nucleotides, the CDR3 is TGCAGACCCCAGGGGATGCCTGAAGCTTTCTTT. Translated, it gives CRPQGMPEAFF.

V is TRBV6-6 and J is TRBJ2-1; 7 nucleotides agree with TRBD2. The CDR3 is 16 residues long. The V segment lost 6 bases and the J segment 9 bases; nucleotides outside the gene matches: 17. The germline V gene encodes CDR1 MNHNY and CDR2 SVGAGI (reference sequence). The CDR3 loop is CASSHGLAASSREQFF. In nucleotides, the CDR3 is TGTGCCAGCAGCCACGGCCTAGCGGCCTCCTCTCGTGAGCAGTTCTTC.

The chain links TRBV18 to TRBJ2-1; TRBD2 might be the D (5 bases). V lost 5 bases and J 0 bases, leaving 11 bases between the germline ends. This CDR3 spans 15 amino acids. Per the germline V gene, CDR1 is KGHSH and CDR2 is LQKENI. For the CDR3, the DNA is TGTGCCAGCTCATCTCTAGCAAGCTCCTACAATGAGCAGTTCTTC. It is translated as CASSSLASSYNEQFF.

Regarding this clone: A read error may produce the germline difference seen at one junction end. Other DNA sequences in this specimen translate into the identical CDR3. The chain combines TRBV7-7 with TRBJ2-2; 7 bases agree with TRBD1. From germline, CDR1 is SSHAT and CDR2 FNYEAQ (reference sequence). The CDR3 contains 16 residues. The CDR3 loop reads CASSLLGGQDSGELFF. DNA for the CDR3: TGTGCTAGCAGCTTATTAGGGGGCCAGGATAGCGGGGAGCTGTTTTTT.

The chain employs TRBV7-3 and TRBJ2-3; TRBD2 aligns across 13 bases. After removal of 2 bases from V and 4 bases from J, the junction contained 9 bases not matched to a gene. The CDR3 is made up of 18 amino acids. Germline V gives CDR1 SGHTA, CDR2 FQGTGA. DNA for the CDR3: TGTGCCAGCAGCTTAGGAAGGGGACTAGCGGGATTACCAGATACGCAGTATTTT. This gives the protein CASSLGRGLAGLPDTQYF.

The rearrangement links TRBV11-2 to TRBJ2-2, with D maybe TRBD1 (9 bases). Germline loops: CDR1 SGHAT, CDR2 FQNNGV. The CDR3 contains 18 residues. The CDR3 protein is CPTPRGGDRVTNTGELFF. In DNA, the CDR3 is TGTCCCACCCCACGGGGGGGGGACAGGGTCACGAACACCGGGGAGCTGTTTTTT.

V is TRBV3-1 (or the pseudogene TRBV3-2) and J is TRBJ2-1, with TRBD2 identical over 12 bases. This CDR3 region has 15 residues. Germline CDR1 and CDR2: LGHDT and YNNKEL (reference sequence). The V and J ends lost 6 bases and 6 bases, in that order; junction bases with no gene match: 6. The CDR3 DNA reads as TGTGCCAGCAGACCTAGCGGGAGGGCCTCCAATGAGCAGTTCTTC. Translating it yields CASRPSGRASNEQFF.

This chain joins TRBV13 and TRBJ1-3; unclear D gene. The CDR3 length is 17 residues. Trimming took off 6 bases at V and 0 bases at J, with 18 bases between the two ends. In germline, CDR1 is PRHDT, CDR2 FYEKMQ (reference sequence). The CDR3 is CASRSDLDSPSGNTIYF. The CDR3 coding sequence is TGTGCCAGCAGGAGTGATCTCGACTCACCCTCTGGAAACACCATATATTTT.